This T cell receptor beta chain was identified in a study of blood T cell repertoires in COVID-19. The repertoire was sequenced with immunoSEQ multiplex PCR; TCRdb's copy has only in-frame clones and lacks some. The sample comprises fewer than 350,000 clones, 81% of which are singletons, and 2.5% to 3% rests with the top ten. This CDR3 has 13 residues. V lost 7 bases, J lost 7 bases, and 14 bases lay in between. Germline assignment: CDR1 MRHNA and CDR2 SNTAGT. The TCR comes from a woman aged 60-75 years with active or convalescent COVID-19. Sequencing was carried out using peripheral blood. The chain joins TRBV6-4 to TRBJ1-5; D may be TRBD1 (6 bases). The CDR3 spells CASNPRGAQPQHF. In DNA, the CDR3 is TGTGCCAGCAATCCCAGGGGCGCACAGCCCCAGCATTTT.